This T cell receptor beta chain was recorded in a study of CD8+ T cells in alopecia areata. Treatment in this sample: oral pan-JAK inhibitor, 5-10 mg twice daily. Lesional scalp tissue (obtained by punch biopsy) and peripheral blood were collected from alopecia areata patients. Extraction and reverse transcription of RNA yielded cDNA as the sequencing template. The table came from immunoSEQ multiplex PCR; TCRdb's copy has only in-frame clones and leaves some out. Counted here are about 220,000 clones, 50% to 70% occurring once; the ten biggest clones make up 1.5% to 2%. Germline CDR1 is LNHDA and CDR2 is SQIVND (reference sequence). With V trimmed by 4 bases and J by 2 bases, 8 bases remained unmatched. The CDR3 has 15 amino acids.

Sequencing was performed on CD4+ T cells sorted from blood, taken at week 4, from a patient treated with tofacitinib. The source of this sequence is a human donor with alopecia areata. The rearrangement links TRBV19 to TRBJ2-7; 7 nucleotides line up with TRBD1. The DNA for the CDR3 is TGTGCCAGTAGTACCTCCCTGGGACAGACCTACGAGCAGTACTTC. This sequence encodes CASSTSLGQTYEQYF.